A single sample is the source of the 30 T cell receptor beta chains below, sequenced in a study of identical twins. Each CDR3 protein is one row after TCRdb ran MiXCR on the 5' RACE reads. The table includes around 480,000 distinct CDR3 sequences, around 14% detected once. This sample also belongs to another study, concerning yellow fever vaccine responses in identical twins.

The sequenced material came from CD4+ T cells sorted from blood. These receptors were collected from a young woman in good health.

This clonotype was counted at least ten times. V is TRBV3-1 and J is TRBJ1-1; D not certain. Per germline, CDR1 LGHDT and CDR2 YNNKEL (reference sequence). Deletions cut 4 bases from V and 1 base from J, with 10 bases between. This CDR3 is 14 amino acids long. The CDR3 nucleotides read TGTGCCAGCAGCCCATTTAACAGGAACACTGAAGCTTTCTTT. Translated: CASSPFNRNTEAFF.

The CDR3, as DNA: TGCAGTGCTACCCAGGGGAGAGATGAAAAACTGTTTTTT. Translation gives CSATQGRDEKLFF. The rearrangement joins TRBV20-1 to TRBJ1-4; perhaps TRBD1 as D (6 bases). Germline V gene sequence: CDR1 DFQATT, CDR2 SNEGSKA (reference sequence). Trimming cost V 4 bases and J 6 bases, with 12 bases left between them. This CDR3 is 13 amino acids long.

This clonotype was counted between two and nine times. The rearrangement joins TRBV9 to TRBJ2-2; D is uncertain. V dropped 2 bases and J dropped 0 bases, with 2 bases sitting between them. The CDR3 sequence is 13 residues long. Germline V CDR1 and CDR2: SGDLS, YYNGEE. CDR3 nucleotide sequence: TGTGCCAGCAGCGTGTCGAACACCGGGGAGCTGTTTTTT. This sequence encodes CASSVSNTGELFF.

This rearrangement joins TRBV5-1 to TRBJ2-1, with TRBD1 matching 10 bases. Per the germline V gene, CDR1 is SGHRS and CDR2 is YFSETQ. The CDR3 consists of 17 residues. V shed 0 bases, J shed 7 bases, and the junction held 10 bases outside the gene matches. The CDR3 nucleotides read TGCGCCAGCAGCTTGGGGGTGACAGGGGGCAGTCAGAATGAGCAGTTCTTC. It specifies CASSLGVTGGSQNEQFF. Together with reference TRBV5-1 and TRBJ2-1, the CDR3 gives the full variable domain: KAGVTQTPRYLIKTRGQQVTLSCSPISGHRSVSWYQQTPGQGLQFLFEYFSETQRNKGNFPGRFSGRQFSNSRSEMNVSTLELGDSALYLCASSLGVTGGSQNEQFFGPGTRLTVL.

This clonotype has at least ten counts. The chain recombines TRBV3-1 with TRBJ2-7, with a weak D call TRBD1 (5 bases). This CDR3 spans 14 amino acids. From germline, CDR1 is LGHDT and CDR2 YNNKEL (reference sequence). Trimming removed 0 bases from V and 6 bases from J, with 12 bases in between. In DNA form, the CDR3 reads TGTGCCAGCAGCCAAGATTGGCAGGGTAGCGAGCAGTACTTC. Its protein is CASSQDWQGSEQYF.

At least ten counts were recorded for this clonotype. The rearrangement joins TRBV13 to TRBJ2-7; TRBD1 matches at 9 bases. Germline values: CDR1 PRHDT, CDR2 FYEKMQ (reference sequence). V gave up 5 bases and J gave up 2 bases; unmatched junction bases: 7. The length of the CDR3 is 15 residues. CDR3 coding DNA: TGTGCCAGCAGCATACCCGGGACAGGGACCTACGAGCAGTACTTC. This gives the protein CASSIPGTGTYEQYF.

This chain connects TRBV7-3 to TRBJ2-2; maybe TRBD1 (5 bases). V lost 5 bases, J lost 0 bases, and 19 bases lay in between. The CDR3 covers 18 residues. Germline assignment: CDR1 SGHTA and CDR2 FQGTGA. CDR3 sequence: CASSRQGPTFANTGELFF. CDR3 sequence (DNA): TGTGCCAGCAGCCGCCAGGGTCCTACGTTCGCGAACACCGGGGAGCTGTTTTTT.

V and J are TRBV6-2 or TRBV6-3 and TRBJ2-7; D is unclear. Germline values: CDR1 MNHEY, CDR2 SVGEGT. With 6 bases removed from V and 2 bases from J, the gap between germline ends came to 20 bases. CDR3 length: 16 residues. The CDR3 DNA is TGTGCCAGCAGACCCGCAATCATATTCCCAACCTACGAGCAGTACTTC. Protein: CASRPAIIFPTYEQYF.

The CDR3 reads CASSSGGGLGTQYF. The CDR3 DNA sequence: TGTGCCAGCAGCTCAGGAGGGGGCTTGGGGACGCAGTATTTT. The V gene is TRBV7-2, the J gene TRBJ2-3; D is possibly TRBD1 (7 bases). Trimming took off 4 bases at V and 9 bases at J, with 17 bases between the two ends. Looked up from germline, CDR1 is SGHTA and CDR2 is FQGNSA. The CDR3 has 14 residues.

V usage is TRBV6-6 and J usage is TRBJ2-7; D possibly corresponds to TRBD2 (6 bases). Trimming removed 4 bases from V and 6 bases from J, with 13 bases in between. The CDR3 covers 13 residues. From germline, CDR1 is MNHNY and CDR2 SVGAGI (reference sequence). Here the CDR3 DNA reads TGTGCCAGCAGTTCTAAGGGGAGGTTCGAGCAGTACTTC. Amino acid sequence: CASSSKGRFEQYF.

This clonotype turned up a few times. The chain carries TRBV6-2 or TRBV6-3 and TRBJ2-7, with 11 positions matching TRBD1. The V gene end was trimmed by 6 bases and the J gene end by 4 bases; junction bases not matched to a gene: 8. The CDR3 totals 15 residues. Germline CDR1 MNHEY, CDR2 SVGEGT. CDR3 loop: CASSPRDRGFYEQYF. The CDR3 region has the DNA TGTGCCAGCAGCCCACGGGACAGGGGGTTTTACGAGCAGTACTTC.

This clonotype was seen ten or more times. V is TRBV6-5 and J is TRBJ2-3; no clear D. Germline CDR1 MNHEY, CDR2 SVGAGI. The germline V and J ends were trimmed by 0 bases and 4 bases, with 14 bases remaining between them. This CDR3 comprises 16 residues. CDR3 bases: TGTGCCAGCAGTTACTCGCGTTCTAACGCCCCAGATACGCAGTATTTT. Its translation: CASSYSRSNAPDTQYF.

The rearrangement joins TRBV18 to TRBJ2-3, with D perhaps TRBD1 (6 bases). CDR1 is KGHSH and CDR2 is LQKENI in the germline V gene. The V gene lost 4 bases and the J gene lost 6 bases, with 11 bases spanning the gap. CDR3 size: 13 residues. CDR3 amino acids: CASSRGQGDTQYF. In DNA, the CDR3 is TGTGCCAGCTCACGCGGCCAGGGGGATACGCAGTATTTT.

In its sample, this clonotype was seen many times. The rearrangement uses TRBV20-1 and TRBJ2-7; D is possibly TRBD1 or TRBD2 (5 bases each). The CDR3 is 14 amino acids. V was shortened by 3 bases and J by 2 bases, with 14 bases between the two germline ends. Germline V CDR1 and CDR2: DFQATT, SNEGSKA (reference sequence). CDR3 in amino acids: CSARAPWGPYEQYF. The DNA of the CDR3 is TGCAGTGCTAGGGCACCATGGGGACCCTACGAGCAGTACTTC.

This clonotype was picked up a small number of times. The CDR3 reads CASSPAAAYEQYF. The CDR3 nucleotides are TGTGCCAGCAGTCCCGCCGCGGCCTACGAGCAGTACTTC. V gene TRBV28 combines with J gene TRBJ2-7, with no clear D. Germline loops: CDR1 MDHEN, CDR2 SYDVKM. The CDR3 consists of 13 residues. V was shortened by 5 bases and J by 2 bases, with 10 bases between the two germline ends.

This clonotype was counted ten times or more. This chain joins TRBV7-2 and TRBJ1-5; no reliable D call. CDR3 length: 14 amino acids. The germline V and J ends were trimmed by 2 bases and 0 bases, with 5 bases remaining between them. The V gene's germline CDR1 is SGHTA and CDR2 FQGNSA. As DNA, the CDR3 is TGTGCCAGCAGCTTACGGGATAGCAATCAGCCCCAGCATTTT. It encodes CASSLRDSNQPQHF. The entire variable domain, with the rest obtained from reference TRBV7-2 and TRBJ1-5, is as follows: GAGVSQSPSNKVTEKGKDVELRCDPISGHTALYWYRQSLGQGLEFLIYFQGNSAPDKSGLPSDRFSAERTGGSVSTLTIQRTQQEDSAVYLCASSLRDSNQPQHFGDGTRLSIL.

V is TRBV6-5 and J is TRBJ1-6; the D gene is possibly TRBD1 (5 bases). Deletions cut 6 bases from V and 7 bases from J, with 16 bases between. Germline lookup yields CDR1 MNHEY and CDR2 SVGAGI. This CDR3 contains 15 residues. As DNA, the CDR3 is TGTGCCAGCAGGTTAGGGGTGCAAAGGAATTCACCCCTCCACTTT. It codes for CASRLGVQRNSPLHF.

V usage is TRBV12-3 or TRBV12-4 and J usage is TRBJ2-2, with 10 positions matching TRBD2. With 6 bases clipped from V and 5 bases from J, the junction kept 6 bases outside the gene matches. The CDR3 length is 15 residues. The CDR3: CASSPTSGWTGELFF. The CDR3 DNA reads TGTGCCAGCAGCCCGACTAGCGGGTGGACCGGGGAGCTGTTTTTT.

This clonotype was seen a handful of times. The CDR3 loop is CASTRTGANSPLHF. CDR3 bases: TGTGCCAGCACCCGGACAGGTGCCAATTCACCCCTCCACTTT. The J gene is TRBJ1-6, the V gene TRBV6-1; 7 bases are shared with TRBD1. Germline V gene data show CDR1 as MNHNS and CDR2 as SASEGT. J gave up 7 bases and V 7 bases, and 7 bases lay outside the gene matches. There are 14 residues in the CDR3.

In this sample, this clonotype turned up many times. The chain couples TRBV20-1 to TRBJ2-1; 7 positions match TRBD2. Trimming took 1 base from V and 7 from J; bases not matched to a gene: 7. The germline V gene has CDR1 DFQATT and CDR2 SNEGSKA (reference sequence). The CDR3 has 14 residues. The CDR3 is CSARGGRMRNEQFF. The CDR3 coding sequence is TGCAGTGCTAGAGGCGGGAGAATGAGGAATGAGCAGTTCTTC.

The chain joins TRBV5-1 to TRBJ1-4, with D maybe TRBD1 (6 bases). Trimming left V 4 bases short and J 3 bases short, with 10 bases between. This CDR3 is built from 14 residues. Per the germline V gene, CDR1 is SGHRS and CDR2 is YFSETQ. CDR3 coding DNA: TGCGCCAGCAGCCTTGGACAGCCTAATGAAAAACTGTTTTTT. This sequence encodes CASSLGQPNEKLFF.

V is TRBV20-1 and J is TRBJ1-1; D is perhaps TRBD1 (5 bases). The CDR3 covers 15 residues. Trimming cost V 0 bases and J 3 bases, with 14 bases left between them. The germline V gene has CDR1 DFQATT and CDR2 SNEGSKA (reference sequence). This CDR3 reads CSARDPGQGDTEAFF. As DNA, the CDR3 is TGCAGTGCTAGAGATCCCGGCCAGGGTGACACTGAAGCTTTCTTT.

This clonotype turned up a few times. The chain is built from TRBV7-8 and TRBJ1-1; no definite D call. CDR1 is SGHVS and CDR2 is FQNEAQ in the germline V gene. The CDR3 sequence is 13 residues long. Trimming cost V 1 base and J 5 bases, with 8 bases left between them. CDR3 DNA sequence: TGTGCCAGCAGCTTAGAGGGTTGGACTGAAGCTTTCTTT. It encodes CASSLEGWTEAFF.

The chain couples TRBV27 to TRBJ2-5, with D possibly being TRBD1 or TRBD2 (5 bases each). Trimming cost V 5 bases and J 5 bases, with 15 bases left between them. The CDR3 sequence is 14 residues long. Looked up from germline, CDR1 is MNHEY and CDR2 is SMNVEV (reference sequence). CDR3 in DNA: TGTGCCAGCAGTCCGGGACGGGCACAGGAGACCCAGTACTTC. Amino acid sequence: CASSPGRAQETQYF.

The CDR3 sequence: CASSHTGGGNYGYTF. DNA of the CDR3: TGTGCCAGCAGCCACACAGGGGGCGGCAACTATGGCTACACCTTC. The V and J genes are TRBV5-5 and TRBJ1-2; 9 nucleotides match TRBD1. The CDR3 has 15 amino acids. Trimming cost V 4 bases and J 2 bases; bases outside gene matches: 6. Germline loops: CDR1 SGHKS, CDR2 YYEKEE (reference sequence).

There are a few counts of this clonotype. The chain joins TRBV6-1 to TRBJ2-3; perhaps TRBD2 as D (6 bases). Trimming shortened V by 6 bases and J by 6 bases, and 22 bases separated the two germline ends. Germline loops: CDR1 MNHNS, CDR2 SASEGT. The CDR3 runs 16 residues. The CDR3 loop reads CASRTPPGGLPDTQYF. In nucleotides, the CDR3 is TGTGCCAGCAGAACACCACCCGGAGGGCTCCCGGATACGCAGTATTTT.

This chain links TRBV19 with TRBJ2-2; the match to TRBD2 covers 8 bases. The length of the CDR3 is 16 residues. Trimming cost V 4 bases and J 1 base; bases outside gene matches: 5. The germline gives CDR1 LNHDA, CDR2 SQIVND (reference sequence). The CDR3 is CASSTVAGMNTGELFF. In nucleotides, the CDR3 is TGTGCCAGTAGTACCGTAGCGGGAATGAACACCGGGGAGCTGTTTTTT.

This chain joins TRBV19 and TRBJ2-7; TRBD1 aligns across 9 bases. The V and J ends lost 5 bases and 5 bases, in that order; junction bases with no gene match: 10. Germline CDR1 is LNHDA and CDR2 is SQIVND (reference sequence). The CDR3 extends over 15 amino acids. CDR3 DNA sequence: TGTGCCAGTAGTGGCCCCGGGACAGGGCACGACGAGCAGTACTTC. This translates into CASSGPGTGHDEQYF.

This clonotype was counted a few times. The V gene is TRBV24-1, the J gene TRBJ2-5; possible D gene TRBD2, 7 bases. This CDR3 has 15 amino acids. The germline V gene has CDR1 KGHDR and CDR2 SFDVKD. Trimming cost V 3 bases and J 1 base, with 11 bases left between them. CDR3 nucleotides: TGTGCCACCAGTGATCCCCGGGGGGCCCAAGAGACCCAGTACTTC. Amino acid sequence: CATSDPRGAQETQYF.

The chain joins TRBV27 to TRBJ2-7; D is uncertain. From germline, CDR1 is MNHEY and CDR2 SMNVEV (reference sequence). Trimming cost V 8 bases and J 4 bases, with 6 bases left between them. The CDR3 has 10 amino acids. Written as DNA, the CDR3 is TGTGCCAGCGGATTATACGAGCAGTACTTC. Translating it yields CASGLYEQYF.